This entry concerns a single TCR beta chain. Its antigen is currently unknown. These data originate in a study of OX40 agonist ivuxolimab in advanced cancers. Whole-study context: Therapy given before enrollment (anti-PD-1, anti-PD-L1 or anti-CTLA-4) was allowed, and around 40% had some. The study, taken as a whole, reports: There was clonal expansion of CD4+ and CD8+ blood T cells by week 6 at 0.1 to 3.0 mg/kg. There were, on average, more expanded clones in CD8+ T cells than in CD4+. Some nonresponders additionally presented with little normalized T-cell clonal expansion.

Produced via immunoSEQ multiplex PCR; TCRdb's table is partial and in-frame only. The sample gives 64,000 or so clones, approximately 80% of which show up once; 0.7% is in the top ten. Germline-derived CDR1 and CDR2 are SGDLS and YYNGEE. Trimming took off 0 bases at V and 4 bases at J, with 5 bases between the two ends. The CDR3 spans 13 residues. This clonotype was obtained from an adult with an advanced solid tumor such as melanoma, head and neck, liver or kidney cancer. The specimen was CD4+ or CD8+ T cells sorted from blood, collected in a trial of the OX40 agonist ivuxolimab. The gene calls are TRBV9 and TRBJ1-3; no firm D call. The chain's CDR3 is CASSVGQGNTIYF. The CDR3, as DNA: TGTGCCAGCAGCGTAGGGCAGGGAAACACCATATATTTT.